This TCR beta chain was retrieved from a study of blood T cells in healthy people across ages. With a J-beta primer mix and a sample-barcoded 5' primer, a second PCR ran about 7 to 12 cycles. Every cDNA molecule carried a tag from a template-switch adaptor bearing 12 random nucleotides. One entry per CDR3 protein, called by TCRdb with MiXCR from the 5' RACE reads. The data show fewer than 900,000 distinct CDR3 sequences, roughly 45% seen once. This clonotype appeared a few times. What it binds is not known. The trim removed 4 bases at V and 0 bases at J, leaving 7 bases unmatched. CDR3 length: 15 amino acids. Per germline, CDR1 SGDLS and CDR2 YYNGEE. Study-level findings and limits: A strong correlation was seen between TCR beta diversity and naive T cell percentage.

The sequence derives from a woman in her sixties in good health. The chain employs TRBV9 and TRBJ2-7; 7 positions agree with TRBD2. The specimen sequenced was blood. Here the CDR3 DNA reads TGTGCCAGCAGCTCGGGAGGTGTAGGCTCCTACGAGCAGTACTTC. It encodes CASSSGGVGSYEQYF.